The source of this T cell receptor (beta chain) is a study of blood T cells in healthy people across ages (dated by TCRdb to between 2015 and 2016). About the full investigation: In model experiments, template switching captured roughly one uniquely barcoded TCR beta cDNA molecule for every two T cells. Using deep sequencing normalized with unique cDNA molecular identifiers, the study measured how TCR beta repertoire diversity changes with age. The donors were split into four age groups: young (average 16 years), middle-aged (39), aged (around 67) and long-lived (under 85). Using the same blood draw, the study looked at two additional independent replicas of 1 million unique cDNA reads for two donors, one aged 18 to 30 and the other aged 80 or older. Summary of the overall study and its limitations: Observed TCR beta diversity correlated strongly with the percentage of naive T cells measured by flow cytometry. Donor CMV infection status was unknown, potentially confounding age-related changes in expanded clonotypes. As age increased, observed TCR beta diversity per million T cells dropped in a roughly linear way, and a significant reduction was already evident by age 40. Compared with the aged group, the long-lived group had more naive CD4+ T cells, fewer expanded clones and increased TCR diversity, suggesting age selection. Since profiling was done on bulk unsorted PBMCs, naive and antigen-experienced compartments could not be conclusively compared. Estimates of total diversity based on one million sequenced T cells were regarded as lower bounds and as underestimates.

Donors were roughly 40 systemically healthy Caucasian individuals from Russia aged about 6 to 100 years. Each donor gave about 10 milliliters of peripheral blood, drawn into EDTA-treated Vacutainer tubes. Ficoll-Paque density-gradient centrifugation was used to isolate PBMCs, with at least 7 million obtained per sample. Total RNA, at least 6 micrograms per sample, was extracted from PBMCs with Trizol reagent. For every donor, flow cytometry on a PBMC aliquot measured the percentage of naive CD45RAhigh/CD27high T cells. On this clonotype: Its cognate antigen has yet to be identified. Qualities for individual bases were not recorded, and no much larger clone is one base off.

V drops 5 bases and J drops 7 bases, leaving 15 bases in between. The cysteine opens and the phenylalanine closes a CDR3 of 13 amino acids. Left in the record is the CDR3 DNA by itself, 39 bases read in frame from the first base. CDR1 and CDR2, looked up from the germline V gene, are SGHTA and FQGNSA. The library came from 5' RACE. Sequencing relied on an Illumina HiSeq 2500. A second PCR of about 6 to 11 cycles was run with a J-beta primer mix and a sample-barcoded 5' primer. A unique molecular identifier was introduced onto each TCR beta cDNA molecule by a template-switch 5' adaptor carrying 12 random nucleotides. Each sample yielded at least 3 million CDR3-containing paired-end reads. First-strand cDNA synthesis was performed from all RNA using the Mint cDNA synthesis kit, with priming by a TRBC-specific oligonucleotide. All cDNA was treated with uracil-DNA glycosylase and then went through a first 18-cycle PCR with the universal primers M1SS and BC2_uni_R. As for how the authors treated the data: For normalization, 1 million high-quality reads were randomly selected from each sample, with every read carrying a distinct molecular identifier. Instead of being binned into consensus sequences, reads that shared molecular identifiers were thrown out. MiTCR, set to a Q25 quality threshold and the strictest error-elimination algorithm, was used for CDR3 identification, clonotype clustering and error correction. A nonparametric unseen species model using Euler transformation provided a lower-bound estimate of total TCR beta diversity. Starting from the raw public reads, TCRdb applied fastp trimming at Q25, assembled clones with MiXCR and retained in-frame beta chains. Records with the same CDR3 protein are collapsed into one entry carrying the most frequent genes and DNA. The V and J calls and clone size are TCRdb's, not the authors'. The sample records about 800,000 distinct CDR3 sequences, 20% to 30% of which are singletons. The ten top clones hold under 4.5% of the sample.

The same sample was also studied in work on T cells of mothers and their children. From that second study: Nine systemically healthy Caucasian individuals, comprising three mothers and their six children, were included as donors. cDNA synthesis consumed the entire amount of extracted RNA, loaded at roughly 1.5 ug RNA in each 15 ul reaction. Sample barcodes and 2-4 random nucleotides were added via the M1S primer in the second PCR. Over 9 million TCR beta CDR3 reads were obtained for each mother, and some 3 million reads were obtained for each child. Thymic selection shapes the output of TCR recombination in a similar way in related and unrelated pairs, and inherited differences have a minor effect. Normalized repertoire overlap was always found to be slightly, but never significantly, higher in related mother-child pairs than in unrelated mother-child pairs. No persistent microchimeric T cell clones were detected, at a sensitivity of 80 to 100 clones per million clonotypes. In the study, deep NGS was used to compare the TCR beta repertoires of mothers and children, and features distinguishing related mother-child pairs from unrelated individuals were sought. On average, the children were around 11 +/- 4 years old, while the mothers were 40 +/- 4 years old. After adapters were ligated using NEBNext reagents, the libraries underwent 100+100 nt paired-end sequencing on an Illumina HiSeq 2000. To prevent cross-contamination, the mother and child libraries were prepared a month apart and were sequenced in separate runs. Each donor had between about 450,000 and 2,100,000 distinct TCR beta clonotypes identified. Naive TCR beta clonotypes were estimated from low-frequency clonotypes matched to each donor's FACS-determined naive share, without sorting.

The chain is made from TRBV7-2 and TRBJ2-7, with the D gene not confidently named. Sample: blood. This sequence originates from a boy younger than 18 in good health. This receptor has the CDR3 CASSTGPPKEQYF. The DNA sequence is TGTGCCAGCAGCACCGGGCCGCCTAAGGAGCAGTACTTC.